The 18 T cell receptor beta chains below were found in one sample sequenced in a study of cytomegalovirus exposure and HLA in healthy donors. Use of 60 Vbeta and 13 Jbeta primers characterized the PCR. TCRdb keeps only in-frame clones here, not all; method: immunoSEQ multiplex PCR. The table lists some 36,000 clones, approximately 74% of them singletons, with approximately 7% in the top ten. The sample consisted of PBMCs. The receptors were sampled from a man aged 25-40 years in good health and CMV-seronegative.

V usage is TRBV10-2 and J usage is TRBJ1-2; tentatively, D is TRBD1 (5 bases). Germline V gives CDR1 WSHSY, CDR2 SAAADI. This CDR3 is built from 14 residues. V was trimmed by 6 bases and J by 4 bases, leaving 15 bases between them. This CDR3 is CASSRDSESYGYTF. Here the CDR3 DNA reads TGCGCCAGCAGCCGGGACTCAGAATCCTATGGCTACACCTTC.

The chain's CDR3 is CASSYSQLSGEKLFF. The CDR3 DNA follows: TGTGCCAGCAGTTACTCGCAACTATCAGGGGAAAAACTGTTTTTT. The V and J genes are TRBV6-5 and TRBJ1-4; D is possibly TRBD1 (5 bases). The germline gives CDR1 MNHEY, CDR2 SVGAGI. The CDR3 contains 15 residues. V lost 0 bases, J lost 8 bases, and 13 bases lay in between.

The genes are TRBV4-3 and TRBJ2-2, with D possibly TRBD2 on 5 matching bases. The CDR3 spans 13 residues. Deletions cut 2 bases from V and 5 bases from J, with 6 bases between. Looked up from germline, CDR1 is LGHNA and CDR2 is YSLEER. As DNA, the CDR3 is TGCGCCAGCAGCCAACCGGGGACCGGGGAGCTGTTTTTT. This sequence encodes CASSQPGTGELFF.

V is TRBV27 and J is TRBJ2-7; 9 bases agree with TRBD1. Germline loops: CDR1 MNHEY, CDR2 SMNVEV (reference sequence). CDR3 size: 13 residues. Germline trimming cut 6 bases from V and 2 bases from J; bases unmatched to any gene: 2. CDR3 nucleotide sequence: TGTGCCAGCAGGCGACAGGGGGCCTACGAGCAGTACTTC. This sequence encodes CASRRQGAYEQYF.

The CDR3 loop reads CASSDISRNEQFF. The CDR3 bases are TGTGCCAGCAGCGACATAAGTCGGAATGAGCAGTTCTTC. This chain connects TRBV27 to TRBJ2-1, with no clear D. The CDR3 consists of 13 residues. Germline V gives CDR1 MNHEY, CDR2 SMNVEV (reference sequence). V dropped 6 bases and J dropped 7 bases, with 13 bases sitting between them.

The rearrangement links TRBV28 to TRBJ1-5, with D possibly matching TRBD1 (5 bases). The CDR3 contains 12 residues. Germline V gene lookup returns CDR1 MDHEN and CDR2 SYDVKM. Trimming shortened V by 5 bases and J by 9 bases, and 11 bases separated the two germline ends. CDR3 DNA: TGTGCCAGCAGTCTAGCCGGGGGGCCCCAGCATTTT. Protein sequence: CASSLAGGPQHF.

V and J are TRBV7-9 and TRBJ2-5; TRBD2 agrees at 9 bases. Losses at the gene ends were 5 bases for V and 5 bases for J; bases not matched to a gene: 9. CDR1 is SEHNR and CDR2 is FQNEAQ in the germline V gene (reference sequence). The CDR3 runs 15 residues. CDR3 coding DNA: TGTGCCAGCAGCCTTAAGACTAGCGGCTCCGAGACCCAGTACTTC. Translated: CASSLKTSGSETQYF.

This clone has a single count. The V gene is TRBV27, the J gene TRBJ2-7; 8 positions match TRBD1. The germline CDR1 and CDR2 sequences are MNHEY and SMNVEV (reference sequence). Trimming removed 5 bases from V and 13 bases from J; junction bases left unmatched: 16. The CDR3 length is 14 residues. The CDR3 region is CASSQWMDRAAPYF. CDR3 nucleotides: TGTGCCAGCAGTCAATGGATGGACAGGGCCGCCCCATACTTC.

This clone was detected only a few times. The chain employs TRBV11-2 and TRBJ2-3; 9 bases map to TRBD2. The length of the CDR3 is 15 residues. The J segment lost 1 base and the V segment lost 4 bases, leaving 3 bases of the junction unmatched. Germline-derived CDR1 and CDR2 are SGHAT and FQNNGV. CDR3 coding DNA: TGTGCCAGCAGCTCTCAGCGGGGGGGCACAGATACGCAGTATTTT. It is translated as CASSSQRGGTDTQYF.

The chain joins TRBV7-2 to TRBJ1-5; D may be TRBD1 (6 bases). V gave up 3 bases and J gave up 8 bases, with 14 bases separating them. The CDR3 loop spans 14 amino acids. Germline V gene lookup returns CDR1 SGHTA and CDR2 FQGNSA. The CDR3 DNA reads TGTGCCAGCAGCTTCTCAGGGGCAATGGAGCCCCAGCATTTT. It yields the protein CASSFSGAMEPQHF.

The chain couples TRBV10-1 to TRBJ1-1; TRBD1 agrees at 8 bases. V was pared by 2 bases and J by 0 bases, with 2 bases of the junction left unmatched. The germline gives CDR1 WNHNN, CDR2 SYGVQD (reference sequence). This CDR3 spans 15 amino acids. CDR3 in DNA: TGCGCCAGCAGTGAGACAGGGGGTTTGAACACTGAAGCTTTCTTT. It encodes CASSETGGLNTEAFF.

This rearrangement joins TRBV6-5 to TRBJ2-7, with 9 positions matching TRBD2. The V and J ends lost 6 bases and 1 base, in that order; junction bases with no gene match: 7. Germline CDR1 reads MNHEY; CDR2 reads SVGAGI. The CDR3 is 15 residues long. CDR3 bases: TGTGCCAGCAGCCCCGGGAGCGGGAGGTCCTACGAGCAGTACTTC. Translated, it gives CASSPGSGRSYEQYF.

The chain carries TRBV2 and TRBJ2-1, with 9 bases aligning to TRBD1. CDR3 length equals 15 residues. J was trimmed by 3 bases and V by 7 bases; bases with no gene match: 7. Germline values: CDR1 SNHLY, CDR2 FYNNEI. CDR3 in DNA: TGTGCCAGCACTACAGGGACAGGGCTCTACAATGAGCAGTTCTTC. Its protein is CASTTGTGLYNEQFF.

The rearrangement joins TRBV6-1 to TRBJ2-3; no definite D call. Looked up from germline, CDR1 is MNHNS and CDR2 is SASEGT. The CDR3 length is 13 residues. V lost 4 bases and J 6 bases, leaving 11 bases between the germline ends. DNA of the CDR3: TGTGCCAGCAGTGCCACCGGGTCCGATACGCAGTATTTT. Protein: CASSATGSDTQYF.

This chain uses TRBV29-1 with TRBJ2-7, with 7 bases aligning to TRBD1. The V segment lost 1 base and the J segment 9 bases; nucleotides outside the gene matches: 6. CDR1 SQVTM and CDR2 ANQGSEA come from the germline V gene. This CDR3 contains 12 residues. CDR3 region: CSVEGTGGLQYF. The CDR3 DNA is TGCAGCGTTGAAGGGACAGGTGGTCTGCAGTACTTC.

This clone came up a few times. The chain combines TRBV4-2 with TRBJ2-5, with D possibly matching TRBD1 (6 bases). V lost 0 bases, J lost 6 bases, and 11 bases lay in between. This CDR3 comprises 14 residues. The germline gives CDR1 LGHNA, CDR2 YNFKEQ. The CDR3 DNA reads TGTGCCAGCAGCCAAGAGGGGGCCTTCCAGACCCAGTACTTC. Translation gives CASSQEGAFQTQYF.

This chain joins TRBV18 and TRBJ2-7; tentative D call: TRBD1 (8 bases). The V and J ends lost 3 bases and 5 bases respectively, with 14 bases between them. Germline V gene lookup returns CDR1 KGHSH and CDR2 LQKENI. This CDR3 is built from 14 residues. CDR3 residues: CASSPDRGGNEQYF. The CDR3 nucleotides are TGTGCCAGCTCACCCGACAGGGGAGGGAACGAGCAGTACTTC.

The chain is built from TRBV10-2 and TRBJ2-5, with TRBD1 matching over 7 bases. Germline V gives CDR1 WSHSY, CDR2 SAAADI. The V segment lost 6 bases and the J segment 2 bases; nucleotides outside the gene matches: 6. The CDR3 runs 14 residues. CDR3: CASRPQGSQETQYF. The CDR3 DNA sequence: TGCGCCAGCAGGCCACAGGGGTCACAAGAGACCCAGTACTTC.